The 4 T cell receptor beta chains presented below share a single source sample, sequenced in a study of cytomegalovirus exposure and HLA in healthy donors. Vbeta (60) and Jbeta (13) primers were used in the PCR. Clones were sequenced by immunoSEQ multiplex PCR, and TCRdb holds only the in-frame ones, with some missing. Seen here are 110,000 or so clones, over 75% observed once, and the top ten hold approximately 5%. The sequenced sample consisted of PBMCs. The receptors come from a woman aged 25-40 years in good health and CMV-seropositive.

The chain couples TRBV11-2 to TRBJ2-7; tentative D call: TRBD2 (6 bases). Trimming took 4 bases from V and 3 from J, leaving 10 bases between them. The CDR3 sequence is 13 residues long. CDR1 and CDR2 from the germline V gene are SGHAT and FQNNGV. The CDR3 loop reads CASSSTGSYEQYF. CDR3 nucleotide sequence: TGTGCCAGCAGCTCAACCGGGAGCTACGAGCAGTACTTC. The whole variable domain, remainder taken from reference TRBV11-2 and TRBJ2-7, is EAGVAQSPRYKIIEKRQSVAFWCNPISGHATLYWYQQILGQGPKLLIQFQNNGVVDDSQLPKDRFSAERLKGVDSTLKIQPAKLEDSAVYLCASSSTGSYEQYFGPGTRLTVT.

The CDR3 DNA sequence: TGCGCCAGCAGCTTGGCACAGGGCGGCACTGAAGCTTTCTTT. As protein: CASSLAQGGTEAFF. The V and J genes are TRBV5-1 and TRBJ1-1; maybe TRBD1 (6 bases). CDR3 length: 14 residues. V shed 0 bases and J shed 4 bases, with 10 bases lying between them. Germline CDR1 SGHRS, CDR2 YFSETQ.

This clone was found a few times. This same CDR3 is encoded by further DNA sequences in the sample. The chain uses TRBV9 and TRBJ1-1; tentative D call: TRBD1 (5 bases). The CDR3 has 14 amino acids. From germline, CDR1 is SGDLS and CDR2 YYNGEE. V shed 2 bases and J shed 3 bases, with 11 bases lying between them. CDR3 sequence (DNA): TGTGCCAGCAGCGTGCTCGGGGGGGACACTGAAGCTTTCTTT. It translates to CASSVLGGDTEAFF.

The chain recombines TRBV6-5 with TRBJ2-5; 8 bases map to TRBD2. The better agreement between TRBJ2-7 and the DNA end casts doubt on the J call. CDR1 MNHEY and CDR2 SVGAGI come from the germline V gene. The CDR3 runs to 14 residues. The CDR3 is CASRPRTSPNEQYF. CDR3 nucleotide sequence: TGTGCCAGCAGGCCCCGGACTAGCCCCAACGAGCAGTACTTC.